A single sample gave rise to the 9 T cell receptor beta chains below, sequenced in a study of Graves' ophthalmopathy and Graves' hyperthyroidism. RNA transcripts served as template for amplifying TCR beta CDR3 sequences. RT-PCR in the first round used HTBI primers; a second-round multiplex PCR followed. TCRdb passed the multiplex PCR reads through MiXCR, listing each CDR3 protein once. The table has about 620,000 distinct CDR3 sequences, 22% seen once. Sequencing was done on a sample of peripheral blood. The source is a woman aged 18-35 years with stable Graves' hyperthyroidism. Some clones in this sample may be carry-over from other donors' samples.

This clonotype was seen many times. The DNA for the CDR3 is TGCGCCAGCAGCGAGGCAGTGGGTGGTCTTGGCTACACCTTC. It codes for CASSEAVGGLGYTF. The chain joins TRBV5-1 to TRBJ1-2; no definite D call. V was pared by 4 bases and J by 7 bases, with 17 bases between. The germline V gene has CDR1 SGHRS and CDR2 YFSETQ. The CDR3 is 14 amino acids.

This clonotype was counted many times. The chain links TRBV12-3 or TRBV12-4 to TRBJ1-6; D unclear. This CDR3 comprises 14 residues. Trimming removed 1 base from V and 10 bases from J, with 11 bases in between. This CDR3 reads CASSLDGRSSPLHF. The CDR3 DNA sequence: TGTGCCAGCAGTTTAGATGGGAGGAGCTCACCCCTCCACTTT.

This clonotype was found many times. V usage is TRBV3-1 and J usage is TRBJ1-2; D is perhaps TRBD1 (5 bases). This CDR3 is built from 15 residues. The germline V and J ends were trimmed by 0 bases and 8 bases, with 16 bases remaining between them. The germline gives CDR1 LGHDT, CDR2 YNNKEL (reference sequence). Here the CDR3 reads CASSQEGTPTRGYTF. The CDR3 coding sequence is TGTGCCAGCAGCCAAGAAGGGACTCCCACGCGGGGCTACACCTTC.

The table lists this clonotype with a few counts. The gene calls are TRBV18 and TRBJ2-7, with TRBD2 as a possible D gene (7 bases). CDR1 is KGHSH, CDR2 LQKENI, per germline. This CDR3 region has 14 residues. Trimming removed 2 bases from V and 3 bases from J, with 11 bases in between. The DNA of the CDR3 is TGTGCCAGCTCACCAAAGGGGGAGGGCTACGAGCAGTACTTC. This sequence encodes CASSPKGEGYEQYF.

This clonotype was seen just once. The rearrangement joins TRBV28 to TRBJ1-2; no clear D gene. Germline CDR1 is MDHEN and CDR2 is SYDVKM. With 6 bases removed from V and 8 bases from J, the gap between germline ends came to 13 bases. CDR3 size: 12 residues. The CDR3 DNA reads TGTGCCAGCAGCTCCCCCCTAAACGGCTACACCTTC. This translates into CASSSPLNGYTF.

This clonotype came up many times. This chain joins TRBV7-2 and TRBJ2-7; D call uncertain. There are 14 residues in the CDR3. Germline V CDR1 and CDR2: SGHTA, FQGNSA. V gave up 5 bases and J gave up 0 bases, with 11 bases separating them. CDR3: CASSHHRNSYEQYF. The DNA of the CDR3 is TGTGCCAGCAGCCATCACAGAAACTCCTACGAGCAGTACTTC.

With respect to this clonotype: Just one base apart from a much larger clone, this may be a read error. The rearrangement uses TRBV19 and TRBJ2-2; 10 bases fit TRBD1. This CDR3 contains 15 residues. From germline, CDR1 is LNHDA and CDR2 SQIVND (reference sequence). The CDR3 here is CASSGWDRGTGEPFF. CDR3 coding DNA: TGTGCCAGTAGTGGCTGGGACAGGGGTACCGGGGAGCCGTTTTTT.

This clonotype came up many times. The CDR3 region has the DNA TGTGCCAGTAGTCACACGAAGGGAGGTGGCTACACCTTC. It encodes CASSHTKGGGYTF. The rearrangement links TRBV19 to TRBJ1-2; no firm D call. Trimming stripped 5 bases from V and 7 bases from J, with 14 bases between. CDR1 and CDR2 (germline): LNHDA, SQIVND (reference sequence). This CDR3 comprises 13 residues.

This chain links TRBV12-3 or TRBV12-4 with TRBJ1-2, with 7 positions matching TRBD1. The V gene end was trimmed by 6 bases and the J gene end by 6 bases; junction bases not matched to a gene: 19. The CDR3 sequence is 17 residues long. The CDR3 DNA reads TGTGCCAGCAGGCCGGCCGGGACAGAAAGGGTTCTTAATGGCTACACCTTC. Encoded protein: CASRPAGTERVLNGYTF.